The 3 T cell receptor beta chains below all came from one sample that was sequenced in a study of T cell changes during pregnancy in multiple sclerosis. Assay used: immunoSEQ multiplex PCR; TCRdb lists only in-frame clones, some missing. The profile shows about 28,000 clones, about 91% of them singletons. The material sequenced was peripheral blood, taken in the first trimester of pregnancy. The receptors come from a female donor in good health, enrolled as a control in a pregnancy study.

This chain links TRBV5-6 with TRBJ2-7; 12 nucleotides align to TRBD2. Germline CDR1 SGHDT, CDR2 YYEEEE. V was pared by 4 bases and J by 5 bases, with 4 bases of the junction left unmatched. The length of the CDR3 is 14 residues. The CDR3 region has the DNA TGTGCCAGCAGCCAGACTAGCGGGAGAGACGAGCAGTACTTC. This encodes CASSQTSGRDEQYF.

V usage is TRBV2 and J usage is TRBJ1-5; weak D call: TRBD1 (5 bases). Trimming stripped 3 bases from V and 0 bases from J, with 12 bases between. From germline, CDR1 is SNHLY and CDR2 FYNNEI. The CDR3 extends over 16 amino acids. CDR3 in DNA: TGTGCCAGCAGTGACGCGGGGCGAGGTAGCAATCAGCCCCAGCATTTT. The encoded protein is CASSDAGRGSNQPQHF. The full variable domain, with the rest looked up from reference TRBV2 and TRBJ1-5, is EPEVTQTPSHQVTQMGQEVILRCVPISNHLYFYWYRQILGQKVEFLVSFYNNEISEKSEIFDDQFSVERPDGSNFTLKIRSTKLEDSAMYFCASSDAGRGSNQPQHFGDGTRLSIL.

V is TRBV23-1 and J is TRBJ2-2; D might be TRBD2 (6 bases). TRBV23-1 is identified as an open reading frame with a role that is uncertain. This CDR3 comprises 13 residues. Trimming shortened V by 10 bases and J by 5 bases, and 14 bases separated the two germline ends. CDR3 protein: CAIITAGTGELFF. DNA of the CDR3: TGCGCCATCATCACGGCGGGAACCGGGGAGCTGTTTTTT.